The rows below give T cell receptor beta chains drawn from one sample of a study of cytomegalovirus exposure and HLA in healthy donors. The data were produced by immunoSEQ multiplex PCR, yet TCRdb's version contains in-frame clones alone and is incomplete. Altogether around 200,000 clones are present, about 85% being singletons, with the ten largest covering roughly 10%. Sample: PBMCs. These receptors originate from a woman aged 45 to 65 in good health and CMV-seropositive. Each CDR3 is given with its conserved first and last residue. D genes are given only for firm matches. The size field is filled for only some rows; it gives once, few, many or a size class.

clone_size j_call d_call v_call cdr3_nt cdr3_aa
. TRBJ2-2 . TRBV5-1 TGCGCCAGCAGCGAAGGACAGCCAGATACCGGGGAGCTGTTTTTT CASSEGQPDTGELFF
. TRBJ1-2 . TRBV5-1 TGCGCCAGCAGAAGGCAAGAGGTCTATGGCTACACCTTC CASRRQEVYGYTF
. TRBJ1-3 . TRBV18 TGTGCCAGCTCATCCTCCACGGTCTCTGGAAACACCATATATTTT CASSSSTVSGNTIYF
. TRBJ2-5 TRBD2 TRBV11-2 TGTGCCAGCAGTACTAGCGGGGGTGAGACCCAGTACTTC CASSTSGGETQYF
. TRBJ1-5 . TRBV13 TGTGCCAGCAGCCGAAACAGCGGGGCAGCTCAGCCCCAGCATTTT CASSRNSGAAQPQHF
. TRBJ2-3 . TRBV6-4 TGTGCCAGCAGTGAGAGTCCCCAAAATCGGGGTGCAGATACGCAGTATTTT CASSESPQNRGADTQYF
. TRBJ2-7 TRBD2 TRBV29-1 TGCAGCGTTGCAGACAGCGGGGGGGCCTACGAGCAGTACTTC CSVADSGGAYEQYF
. TRBJ2-3 . TRBV11-3 TGTGCCAGCAGCTTAGGGTCCAGGAAAGATACGCAGTATTTT CASSLGSRKDTQYF
. TRBJ1-1 . TRBV7-3 TGTGCCAGCAGCTTAAACCCGGGGTACTTGAACACTGAAGCTTTCTTT CASSLNPGYLNTEAFF
. TRBJ1-1 TRBD1 TRBV5-1 TGCGCCAGCAGCTACCGGGACAGAGACACTGAAGCTTTCTTT CASSYRDRDTEAFF
. TRBJ1-6 TRBD1 TRBV9 TGTGCCAGCAGCGTGAGCCGGGACAGATTTAATTCACCCCTCCACTTT CASSVSRDRFNSPLHF
once TRBJ2-1 TRBD1 TRBV18 TGTGCCAGCTCATCGGACAGGTCGAGCTCCTACAATGAGCAGTTCTTC CASSSDRSSSYNEQFF
few TRBJ1-4 . TRBV18 TGTGCCAGCTCACTAACTATTGTCAGAGATAATGAAAAACTGTTTTTT CASSLTIVRDNEKLFF
. TRBJ1-4 TRBD1 TRBV30 TGTGCCTGGAGTGGAGGGGGCCCTTCGGGGGAAAAACTGTTTTTT CAWSGGGPSGEKLFF
once TRBJ2-6 TRBD1 TRBV5-1 TGCGCCAGCAGGGGGACAGGGGGCTCCCGCCCTGGGGCCAACGTCCTGACTTTC CASRGTGGSRPGANVLTF
. TRBJ2-1 TRBD2 TRBV19 TGTGCCAGTAGTATCCTACTAGCGGGGGGGCTGAATTTCAATGAGCAGTTCTTC CASSILLAGGLNFNEQFF
. TRBJ1-2 TRBD1 TRBV28 TGTGCCAGCAGTTTAAAGGGACAGCGATATGGCTACACCTTC CASSLKGQRYGYTF
. TRBJ2-2 . TRBV6-5 TGTGCCAGCAGTTACGAGGGAGGTCCCGGGGAGCTGTTTTTT CASSYEGGPGELFF
. TRBJ1-1 . TRBV5-1 TGCGCCAGCAGCTTAAATCTAAGGGGGAACACTGAAGCTTTCTTT CASSLNLRGNTEAFF
. TRBJ2-3 . TRBV25-1 TGTGCCAGCAGTCCATCGACAGTGGTCCGCACAGATACGCAGTATTTT CASSPSTVVRTDTQYF
. TRBJ1-1 TRBD1 TRBV28 TGTGCCAGCAGCCACCTCGACAGGGGATCCATGAACACTGAAGCTTTCTTT CASSHLDRGSMNTEAFF
. TRBJ2-2 . TRBV4-2 TGTGCCAGCAGCCCCGCGGGGGCAGAGACCGGGGAGCTGTTTTTT CASSPAGAETGELFF
. TRBJ2-6 . TRBV7-8 TGTGCCAGCAGCTTACCCGATGGGGTGGGGGGGCCTGGGGCCAACGTCCTGACTTTC CASSLPDGVGGPGANVLTF
. TRBJ2-5 . TRBV9 TGTGCCAGCAGCGTAGCTCTAGCTTACGGAGAGACCCAGTACTTC CASSVALAYGETQYF
. TRBJ1-2 TRBD1 TRBV5-6 TGTGCCAGCAGCTTGCGTTACAGGGGGCGAGCTAGCTATGGCTACACCTTC CASSLRYRGRASYGYTF
once TRBJ1-2 . TRBV15 TGTGCCACCAGCAGAGACAGGGCGACCGGCTACACCTTC CATSRDRATGYTF
once TRBJ1-4 TRBD1 TRBV5-4 TGTGCCAGCAGCTTATACAGGGGTGTGACTAATGAAAAACTGTTTTTT CASSLYRGVTNEKLFF
. TRBJ1-6 TRBD1 TRBV6-1 TGTGCCAGCAGTACTGGACAGGGTGACCAGCTCCACTTT CASSTGQGDQLHF
. TRBJ2-4 TRBD1 TRBV18 TGTGCCAGCTCGGTCCGGGACAGGGGTCACATTCAGTACTTC CASSVRDRGHIQYF
. TRBJ1-3 . TRBV6-5 TGTGCCAGCAGTTACTCCGTGTATGGAAACACCATATATTTT CASSYSVYGNTIYF
. TRBJ2-2 . TRBV6-1 TGTGCCAGCAGTGAACTCTCAGGGATCAACACCGGGGAGCTGTTTTTT CASSELSGINTGELFF
. TRBJ2-5 . TRBV2 TGTGCCAGCATATCTGAGGGTATGCTACCACAAATAGAGACCCAGTACTTC CASISEGMLPQIETQYF
. TRBJ2-7 TRBD1 TRBV6-5 TGTGCCAGCAGTCGCACAGGGGACGACTCCTACGAGCAGTACTTC CASSRTGDDSYEQYF
. TRBJ1-2 . TRBV27 TGTGCCAGCAGTCGACGGGGGTCAGGTTCATTTATGACCTTC CASSRRGSGSFMTF
. TRBJ2-1 . TRBV6-4 TGTGCCAGCAGTGACCGGGGTGAGCAGTTCTTC CASSDRGEQFF
. TRBJ1-4 . TRBV28 TGTGCCAGCAGTTTATGGGGAGTACTGTTTTTT CASSLWGVLFF
. TRBJ2-5 TRBD1 TRBV5-1 TGCGCCAGCAGCGCCCTGACAGGGGTAGAGACCCAGTACTTC CASSALTGVETQYF
. TRBJ2-6 TRBD2 TRBV30 TGTGCCTGGGGGAGGGATCCTTCTTCTGGGGCCAACGTCCTGACTTTC CAWGRDPSSGANVLTF